The 25 T cell receptor beta chains below were found in one sample sequenced in a study of Ad26.COV2.S vaccination and SARS-CoV-2 variants. Specified treatment: 15 to 20 received Ad26.COV2.S at low or high dose, single or two shots; about 5 received placebo; per-sample allocation not given. The study sampled participants on day 63 after the first vaccine or placebo injection. The method was immunoSEQ multiplex PCR; TCRdb's version includes in-frame clones alone and lacks a portion of them. The sample holds 400,000 to 450,000 clones, approximately 92% seen once. Sequenced here: peripheral blood, sampled in a trial of Ad26.COV2.S vaccine versus placebo. These receptors were collected from a person aged 18-65 years who received the Ad26.COV2.S COVID-19 vaccine or a placebo.

The CDR3 loop is CAWSPTGRPGELFF. CDR3 sequence (DNA): TGTGCCTGGTCGCCCACCGGGCGGCCCGGGGAGCTGTTTTTT. The chain uses TRBV30 and TRBJ2-2; D gene uncertain. V lost 5 bases and J lost 6, with 16 bases in between. The CDR3 runs to 14 residues. Germline V lookup: CDR1 GTSNPN, CDR2 SVGIG (reference sequence).

The chain uses TRBV28 and TRBJ2-7; D possibly corresponds to TRBD2 (5 bases). The CDR3 consists of 13 residues. Germline V gene sequence: CDR1 MDHEN, CDR2 SYDVKM. Trimming took 7 bases from V and 6 from J, leaving 16 bases between them. The CDR3 sequence is CASISDFTREQYF. The CDR3 DNA reads TGTGCCAGCATCTCGGACTTTACCCGCGAGCAGTACTTC.

The genes are TRBV28 and TRBJ1-2; 8 positions match TRBD1. This CDR3 has 13 amino acids. The J segment lost 7 bases and the V segment lost 3 bases, leaving 4 bases of the junction unmatched. Germline CDR1 is MDHEN and CDR2 is SYDVKM. CDR3: CASSLVQGVGYTF. CDR3 coding DNA: TGTGCCAGCAGTTTGGTACAGGGGGTTGGCTACACCTTC.

This clone occurred a few times. The rearrangement uses TRBV7-9 and TRBJ1-2; no clear D gene. CDR3 length: 14 amino acids. The V gene lost 5 bases and the J gene lost 4 bases, with 14 bases spanning the gap. Looked up from germline, CDR1 is SEHNR and CDR2 is FQNEAQ (reference sequence). This chain's CDR3 is CASSTPEISYGYTF. For the CDR3, the DNA is TGTGCCAGCAGCACCCCAGAGATTTCCTATGGCTACACCTTC.

The V call is TRBV30, the J call TRBJ2-1; D remains ambiguous. This CDR3 spans 15 amino acids. Trimming removed 0 bases from V and 6 bases from J, with 15 bases in between. CDR1 is GTSNPN, CDR2 SVGIG, per germline (reference sequence). The CDR3 loop is CAWSVIGLTSNEQFF. CDR3 in DNA: TGTGCCTGGAGTGTGATTGGTCTAACCAGCAATGAGCAGTTCTTC.

V and J are TRBV6-6 and TRBJ2-1; 8 bases are a match to TRBD1. V was clipped by 2 bases and J by 12 bases; unmatched bases: 6. In germline, CDR1 is MNHNY, CDR2 SVGAGI (reference sequence). The CDR3 is 13 amino acids. DNA for the CDR3: TGTGCCAGCAGTTACCCCGGACAGGGTGGGCAGTTCTTC. It is translated as CASSYPGQGGQFF.

This clone has a handful of counts. This chain connects TRBV6-2 or TRBV6-3 to TRBJ2-1; 8 bases line up with TRBD2. The V segment lost 5 bases and the J segment 2 bases; nucleotides outside the gene matches: 8. CDR3 length: 16 amino acids. Looked up from germline, CDR1 is MNHEY and CDR2 is SVGEGT. The CDR3 region has the DNA TGTGCCAGCAGTAAGACTAGCGAAGAGGCCTACAATGAGCAGTTCTTC. This gives the protein CASSKTSEEAYNEQFF.

V is TRBV2 and J is TRBJ2-1; D might be TRBD2 (5 bases). CDR1 and CDR2 from the germline V gene are SNHLY and FYNNEI. The CDR3 length is 14 residues. V shed 3 bases and J shed 2 bases, with 8 bases lying between them. Here the CDR3 DNA reads TGTGCCAGCAGTGACGGGATGACCTACAATGAGCAGTTCTTC. It encodes CASSDGMTYNEQFF.

The chain links TRBV27 to TRBJ2-5, with no clear D. V lost 3 bases to trimming and J lost 4 bases, with 12 bases between them. The CDR3 totals 14 residues. Germline V gene data show CDR1 as MNHEY and CDR2 as SMNVEV (reference sequence). The CDR3 nucleotides are TGTGCCAGCAGTTTTGGCAGAATAGGAGAGACCCAGTACTTC. This sequence encodes CASSFGRIGETQYF.

This rearrangement joins TRBV15 to TRBJ1-5; D remains ambiguous. Per the germline V gene, CDR1 is LNHNV and CDR2 is YYDKDF (reference sequence). The CDR3 is 14 amino acids. V shed 5 bases and J shed 7 bases, with 15 bases lying between them. The CDR3 DNA sequence: TGTGCCACCAGCCCAGTTAGAGGGCAACAGCCCCAGCATTTT. This gives the protein CATSPVRGQQPQHF.

This chain links TRBV18 with TRBJ2-1, with 12 bases aligning to TRBD2. Germline CDR1 is KGHSH and CDR2 is LQKENI. V was pared by 3 bases and J by 14 bases, with 8 bases of the junction left unmatched. The CDR3 spans 14 residues. CDR3 residues: CASSPTSGRDKKFF. CDR3 bases: TGTGCCAGCTCACCGACTAGCGGGAGAGATAAAAAGTTCTTC.

The V call is TRBV7-6, the J call TRBJ2-7; 7 bases align to TRBD2. J was trimmed by 0 bases and V by 5 bases; bases with no gene match: 10. This CDR3 contains 16 residues. CDR1 SGHVS and CDR2 FNYEAQ come from the germline V gene. CDR3 sequence: CASSLGSGVPSYEQYF. CDR3 bases: TGTGCCAGCAGCCTAGGGAGCGGGGTCCCCTCCTACGAGCAGTACTTC.

The chain combines TRBV5-6 with TRBJ2-7; 10 bases are shared with TRBD2. The CDR3 has 16 amino acids. The germline V gene has CDR1 SGHDT and CDR2 YYEEEE. Losses at the gene ends were 4 bases for V and 2 bases for J; bases not matched to a gene: 9. The CDR3 nucleotides read TGTGCCAGCAGCCGACGGACTAGCGGCATTACCTACGAGCAGTACTTC. This codes for CASSRRTSGITYEQYF. Full variable domain (rest looked up from reference TRBV5-6 and TRBJ2-7): DAGVTQSPTHLIKTRGQQVTLRCSPKSGHDTVSWYQQALGQGPQFIFQYYEEEERQRGNFPDRFSGHQFPNYSSELNVNALLLGDSALYLCASSRRTSGITYEQYFGPGTRLTVT.

This sequence joins TRBV15 and TRBJ2-2, with 11 bases identical to TRBD2. With 5 bases clipped from V and 6 bases from J, the junction kept 8 bases outside the gene matches. CDR1 is LNHNV, CDR2 YYDKDF, per germline (reference sequence). The CDR3 extends over 16 amino acids. CDR3 DNA: TGTGCCACCAGCCCTCGACTAGCGGGGATCTCCGGGGAGCTGTTTTTT. Its protein is CATSPRLAGISGELFF.

This clone was observed a single time. This sequence joins TRBV4-3 and TRBJ2-7, with unresolved D. The CDR3 spans 14 residues. Germline CDR1 LGHNA, CDR2 YSLEER. Trimming cost V 0 bases and J 4 bases, with 10 bases left between them. The CDR3: CASSQDRPGYEQYF. The CDR3 DNA sequence: TGCGCCAGCAGCCAAGATCGACCTGGGTACGAGCAGTACTTC.

The J gene is TRBJ2-3, the V gene TRBV24-1; TRBD2 aligns across 8 bases. J lost 1 base, V lost 7 bases, and 6 bases had no gene match. Germline V gene sequence: CDR1 KGHDR, CDR2 SFDVKD. CDR3 length: 15 residues. The CDR3 DNA reads as TGTGCCACCAGGTCGGGAGGGCCTGGCACAGATACGCAGTATTTT. Translating it yields CATRSGGPGTDTQYF.

The rearrangement joins TRBV30 to TRBJ2-5; 11 nucleotides line up with TRBD1. V was clipped by 2 bases and J by 5 bases; unmatched bases: 7. Germline V gene sequence: CDR1 GTSNPN, CDR2 SVGIG (reference sequence). The CDR3 spans 15 residues. In DNA, the CDR3 is TGTGCCTGGAGTAGCGGGACAGGGGGTTTGGAGACCCAGTACTTC. Its protein is CAWSSGTGGLETQYF.

Worth noting for this clone: Within the sample, other DNA sequences also encode this same CDR3. CDR3 residues: CAWSARGYGYTF. The CDR3 DNA follows: TGTGCCTGGAGTGCCAGGGGTTATGGCTACACCTTC. The J gene is TRBJ1-2, the V gene TRBV30; D is perhaps TRBD1 (6 bases). The CDR3 runs 12 residues. V dropped 1 base and J dropped 5 bases, with 8 bases sitting between them. CDR1 and CDR2 from the germline V gene are GTSNPN and SVGIG (reference sequence).

This sequence joins TRBV6-2 or TRBV6-3 and TRBJ1-1; D uncertain. This CDR3 is built from 16 residues. Germline lookup yields CDR1 MNHEY and CDR2 SVGEGT. The V end was cut by 2 bases, the J end by 4 bases, with 17 bases between. The CDR3 protein is CASSYTGGILSTEAFF. The CDR3 region has the DNA TGTGCCAGCAGTTACACCGGAGGAATTCTCAGCACTGAAGCTTTCTTT.

V is TRBV30 and J is TRBJ1-1; D is perhaps TRBD1 (5 bases). Germline V gene lookup returns CDR1 GTSNPN and CDR2 SVGIG (reference sequence). The CDR3 runs 13 residues. Trimming pared 5 bases from V and 3 bases from J, leaving 13 bases between. The CDR3 nucleotides read TGTGCCTGGTTGCAGGGCCCCGACACTGAAGCTTTCTTT. This translates into CAWLQGPDTEAFF.

The rearrangement joins TRBV30 to TRBJ2-5, with 7 bases matching TRBD2. V lost 6 bases, J lost 4 bases, and 17 bases stayed unmatched. Germline values: CDR1 GTSNPN, CDR2 SVGIG (reference sequence). The CDR3 has 16 residues. The CDR3 spells CACASVFGGVPETQYF. DNA of the CDR3: TGTGCCTGCGCCAGTGTCTTTGGGGGGGTACCAGAGACCCAGTACTTC.

The chain carries TRBV10-3 and TRBJ2-3; 8 nucleotides match TRBD2. Germline CDR1 ENHRY, CDR2 SYGVKD. The trim removed 3 bases at V and 3 bases at J, leaving 2 bases unmatched. The CDR3 has 14 residues. The CDR3 DNA sequence: TGTGCCATCAGTGATCAGCGGGAGACAGATACGCAGTATTTT. This codes for CAISDQRETDTQYF.

V gene TRBV5-6 combines with J gene TRBJ2-2; D gene uncertain. Germline V gene sequence: CDR1 SGHDT, CDR2 YYEEEE. The CDR3 runs to 13 residues. The V and J ends lost 1 base and 3 bases respectively, with 4 bases between them. DNA for the CDR3: TGTGCCAGCAGCTTGATTGACACCGGGGAGCTGTTTTTT. Encoded protein: CASSLIDTGELFF.

The V gene is TRBV5-1, the J gene TRBJ2-7; D call uncertain. V was shortened by 0 bases and J by 3 bases, with 13 bases between the two germline ends. Germline-derived CDR1 and CDR2 are SGHRS and YFSETQ. The CDR3 is 15 residues long. CDR3 DNA: TGCGCCAGCAGCTTGGCGGCAGGCCTGTACTACGAGCAGTACTTC. This gives the protein CASSLAAGLYYEQYF.

This clone occurred a few times. The chain is built from TRBV4-2 and TRBJ2-3; weak D call: TRBD2 (7 bases). This CDR3 is 16 amino acids long. V was clipped by 4 bases and J by 1 base, with 15 bases between them. Germline lookup yields CDR1 LGHNA and CDR2 YNFKEQ. The CDR3 is CASSPLAEGGTDTQYF. Written as DNA, the CDR3 is TGTGCCAGCAGCCCCCTAGCGGAGGGGGGCACAGATACGCAGTATTTT.